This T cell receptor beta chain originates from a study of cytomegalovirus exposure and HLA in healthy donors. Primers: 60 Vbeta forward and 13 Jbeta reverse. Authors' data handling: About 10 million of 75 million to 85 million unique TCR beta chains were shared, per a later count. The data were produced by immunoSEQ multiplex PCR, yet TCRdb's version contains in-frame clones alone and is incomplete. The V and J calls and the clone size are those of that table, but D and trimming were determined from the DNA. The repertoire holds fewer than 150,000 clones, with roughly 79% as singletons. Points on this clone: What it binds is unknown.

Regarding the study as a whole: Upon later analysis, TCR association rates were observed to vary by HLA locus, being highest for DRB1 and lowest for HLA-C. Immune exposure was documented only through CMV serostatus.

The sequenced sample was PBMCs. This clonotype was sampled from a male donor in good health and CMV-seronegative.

The CDR3 spells CASSIAAGDYGYTF. As DNA, the CDR3 is TGTGCCAGTAGTATAGCAGCGGGGGACTATGGCTACACCTTC. V gene TRBV19 combines with J gene TRBJ1-2; D is possibly TRBD1 (5 bases). The germline V gene has CDR1 LNHDA and CDR2 SQIVND (reference sequence). CDR3 length equals 14 residues. Trimming stripped 1 base from V and 3 bases from J, with 9 bases between.